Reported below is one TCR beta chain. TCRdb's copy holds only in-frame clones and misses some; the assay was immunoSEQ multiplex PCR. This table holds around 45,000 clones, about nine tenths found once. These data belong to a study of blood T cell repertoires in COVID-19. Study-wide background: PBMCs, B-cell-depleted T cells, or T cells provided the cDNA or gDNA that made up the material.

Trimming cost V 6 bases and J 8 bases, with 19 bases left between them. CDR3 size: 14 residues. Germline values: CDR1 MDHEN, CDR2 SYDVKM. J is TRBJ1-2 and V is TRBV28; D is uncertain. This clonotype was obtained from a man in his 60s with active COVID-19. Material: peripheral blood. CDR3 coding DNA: TGTGCCAGCAGGGATAGAACAGAACCCCCGGGCTACACCTTC. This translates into CASRDRTEPPGYTF.